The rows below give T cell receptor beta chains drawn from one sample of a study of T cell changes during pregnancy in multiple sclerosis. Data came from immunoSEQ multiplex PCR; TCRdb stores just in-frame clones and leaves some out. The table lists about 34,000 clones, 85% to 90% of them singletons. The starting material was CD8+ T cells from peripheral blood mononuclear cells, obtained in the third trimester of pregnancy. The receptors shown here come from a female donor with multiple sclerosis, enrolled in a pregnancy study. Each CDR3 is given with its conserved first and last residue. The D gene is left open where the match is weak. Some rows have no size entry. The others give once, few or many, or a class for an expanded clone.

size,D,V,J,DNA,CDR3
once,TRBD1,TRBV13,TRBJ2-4,TGTGCCAGCAGCCCGGACGGGACAGGGGTCCTAGCCAAAAACATTCAGTACTTC,CASSPDGTGVLAKNIQYF
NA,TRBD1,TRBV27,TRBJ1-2,TGTGCCAGCAGTTTCAGGGGGTCCTTCTATGGCTACACCTTC,CASSFRGSFYGYTF
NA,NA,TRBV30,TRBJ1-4,TGTGCCTGGGCCGACAGTCAGAATGAAAAACTGTTTTTT,CAWADSQNEKLFF
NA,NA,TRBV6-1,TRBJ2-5,TGTGCCAGCAGTGAACTCGGCAGGCTGGAGACCCAGTACTTC,CASSELGRLETQYF
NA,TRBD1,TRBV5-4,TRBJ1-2,TGTGCCAGCAGCCCGACAGGGGTCTATGGCTACACCTTC,CASSPTGVYGYTF
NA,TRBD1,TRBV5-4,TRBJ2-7,TGTGCCAGCAGCGTTCAGGGGGCGGGCTACGAGCAGTACTTC,CASSVQGAGYEQYF
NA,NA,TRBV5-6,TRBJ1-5,TGTGCCAGCAGCACCGGTTACAATCAGCCCCAGCATTTT,CASSTGYNQPQHF
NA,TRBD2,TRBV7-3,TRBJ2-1,TGTGCCAGCAGCTTAGAAGCGGGGGGGGCGAATGAGCAGTTCTTC,CASSLEAGGANEQFF
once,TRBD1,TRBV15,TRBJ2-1,TGTGCCACCAGCGGGGAAACAGGGGGCTACAATGAGCAGTTCTTC,CATSGETGGYNEQFF
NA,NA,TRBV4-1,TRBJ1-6,TGCGCCAGCAGCCGTGGGGCCGGTGAGGAGGGTCCCCTCCACTTT,CASSRGAGEEGPLHF
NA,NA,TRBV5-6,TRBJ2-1,TGTGCCAGCAGCCCCGGTGCCGGTGAGCAGTTCTTC,CASSPGAGEQFF
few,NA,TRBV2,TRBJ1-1,TGTGCCAGCATGGGAGAAGACACTGAAGCTTTCTTT,CASMGEDTEAFF
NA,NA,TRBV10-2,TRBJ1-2,TGCGCCAGCAGTGATTCCAGAAGCGCTATCTATGGCTACACCTTC,CASSDSRSAIYGYTF
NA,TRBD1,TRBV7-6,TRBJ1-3,TGTGCCAGCAGCTCCAGAACAGGGGGCAAGGGAAACACCATATATTTT,CASSSRTGGKGNTIYF
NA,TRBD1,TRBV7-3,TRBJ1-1,TGTGCCAGCAGCTTAAGGGTGGTCGGGACAGGCCCGAACACTGAAGCTTTCTTT,CASSLRVVGTGPNTEAFF
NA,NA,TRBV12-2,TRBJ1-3,TGTGCAAGTCGCTTAGCCCACCCCCCCGAGAGCTCTGGAAACACCATATATTTT,CASRLAHPPESSGNTIYF
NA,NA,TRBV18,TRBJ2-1,TGTGCCAGCTCACCACATCCAGGGGCCAGCAATGAGCAGTTCTTC,CASSPHPGASNEQFF
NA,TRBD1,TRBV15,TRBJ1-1,TGTGCCACCAGCAGAGATCGTGAGGGGGCTGCTGAAGCTTTCTTT,CATSRDREGAAEAFF
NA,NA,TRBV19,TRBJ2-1,TGTGCCAGTAGTATACAGTTCACCTACAATGAGCAGTTCTTC,CASSIQFTYNEQFF
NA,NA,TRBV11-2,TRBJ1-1,TGTGCCAGCAGCTGGCACCGCGGGCTCATGAACACTGAAGCTTTCTTT,CASSWHRGLMNTEAFF
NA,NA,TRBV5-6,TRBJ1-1,TGTGCCAGCAGCTCACCTTTACTGGGCAGGGAGAACACTGAAGCTTTCTTT,CASSSPLLGRENTEAFF
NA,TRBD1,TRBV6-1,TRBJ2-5,TGTGCCACCGGGACAGGGGGCGCAGAGACCCAGTACTTC,CATGTGGAETQYF
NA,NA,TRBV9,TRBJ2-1,TGTGCCAGCAGTGAAGGGGTGTATGACAATGAGCAGTTCTTC,CASSEGVYDNEQFF
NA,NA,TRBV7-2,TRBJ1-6,TGTGCCAGCAGCTTAGGGGCGGGAGTGAGCTCCTATAATTCACCCCTCCACTTT,CASSLGAGVSSYNSPLHF
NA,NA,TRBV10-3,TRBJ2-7,TGTGCCATCAGTGAAGGGGCAGCCTACGAGCAGTACTTC,CAISEGAAYEQYF
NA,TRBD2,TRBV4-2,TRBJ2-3,TGTGCCAGCAGCCCCGTTGGCAGCGGGGGGGCCTCAGATACGCAGTATTTT,CASSPVGSGGASDTQYF
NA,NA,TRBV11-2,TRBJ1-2,TGTGCCAGCAGCTCCGCCTCCCAGGGGCTATATGGCTACACCTTC,CASSSASQGLYGYTF
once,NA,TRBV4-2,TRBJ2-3,TGTGCCAGCAGCCAAGAGGGAGGAGGGGTTGACGATACGCAGTATTTT,CASSQEGGGVDDTQYF
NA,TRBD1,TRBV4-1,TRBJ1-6,TGCGCCAGCAGCCCCTCGACAGGGGACTATAATTCACCCCTCCACTTT,CASSPSTGDYNSPLHF
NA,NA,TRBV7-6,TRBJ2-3,TGTGCCAGCAGCTTAGAACTAGCAGTTCGTCGCACAGATACGCAGTATTTT,CASSLELAVRRTDTQYF
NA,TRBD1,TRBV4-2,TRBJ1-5,TGTGCCAGCAGCCGCGGGACAGAAAACAATCAGCCCCAGCATTTT,CASSRGTENNQPQHF
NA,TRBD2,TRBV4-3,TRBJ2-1,TGCGCCAGCAGCCAAGATCTAGCGGGGGGGCAGGATGAGCAGTTCTTC,CASSQDLAGGQDEQFF
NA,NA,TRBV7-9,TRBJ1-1,TGTGCCAGCAGCCCAATGGCAGCTGAAGCTTTCTTT,CASSPMAAEAFF
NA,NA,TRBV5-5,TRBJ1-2,TGTGCCAGCAGCCCGGAGGGTCGGGAATATGGCTACACCTTC,CASSPEGREYGYTF
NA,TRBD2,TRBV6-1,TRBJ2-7,TGTGCCAGCAGTGAATGGGCGGGGGGCGCTTACGAGCAGTACTTC,CASSEWAGGAYEQYF
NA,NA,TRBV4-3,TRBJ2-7,TGCGCCAGCAGCCAAGACAGGGCCTCATACGAGCAGTACTTC,CASSQDRASYEQYF
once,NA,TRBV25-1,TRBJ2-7,TGTGCCAGCAGTGCCCGGGGCTACGAGCAGTACTTC,CASSARGYEQYF
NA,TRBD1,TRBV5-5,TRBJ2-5,TGTGCCAGCGTGACAGGGGTCGAAGAGACCCAGTACTTC,CASVTGVEETQYF
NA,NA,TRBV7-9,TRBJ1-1,TGTGCCAGCAGCGTCTCCAGCACTGAAGCTTTCTTT,CASSVSSTEAFF
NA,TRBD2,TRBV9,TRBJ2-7,TGTGCCAGCAGCGCGGGGGCCGGGACTAGCTACGAGCAGTACTTC,CASSAGAGTSYEQYF
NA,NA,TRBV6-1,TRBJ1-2,TGTGCCAGTTCCGCAGGGGCGCAGGTAGGCTACACCTTC,CASSAGAQVGYTF
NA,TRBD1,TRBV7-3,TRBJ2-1,TGTGCCAGCAGCTTTGGACAGGGGGTCTACAATGAGCAGTTCTTC,CASSFGQGVYNEQFF
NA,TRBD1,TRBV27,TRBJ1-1,TGTGCCAGCAGTCTAACAGGGGGCACTGAAGCTTTCTTT,CASSLTGGTEAFF
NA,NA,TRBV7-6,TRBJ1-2,TGTGCCAGCAGCTTAGCAGAAGCCTATGGCTACACCTTC,CASSLAEAYGYTF
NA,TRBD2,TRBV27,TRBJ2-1,TGTGCCAGCAGTTTGAGCGGGGGTTCCTCCTACAATGAGCAGTTCTTC,CASSLSGGSSYNEQFF
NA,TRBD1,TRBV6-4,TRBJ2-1,TGTGCCAGCCAGAGCCGGACAGGGGTTCGCAATGAGCAGTTCTTC,CASQSRTGVRNEQFF
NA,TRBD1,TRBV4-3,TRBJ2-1,TGCGCCAGCAGCCAAGTGCCCCTTGCCGGGACAGGGGGGCATGAGCAGTTCTTC,CASSQVPLAGTGGHEQFF
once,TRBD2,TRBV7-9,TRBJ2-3,TGTGCCAGCCTGGGGGTCGGGGGGGAAGCGGATACGCAGTATTTT,CASLGVGGEADTQYF
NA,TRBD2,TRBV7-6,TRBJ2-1,TGTGCCAGCGGTGCGGGGGGGGCCTACAATGAGCAGTTCTTC,CASGAGGAYNEQFF
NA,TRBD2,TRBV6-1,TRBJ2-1,TGTGCCAGCAGTGTGGGAGGGGAAGGGGATGAGCAGTTCTTC,CASSVGGEGDEQFF